Shown below are 32 T cell receptor beta chains from a single sample sequenced in a study of control samples from healthy donors and cancer patients. Assay: immunoSEQ multiplex PCR; the TCRdb copy retains only in-frame clones and omits some. The data show 75,000 to 90,000 clones, with approximately 90% seen just once and more than 5.5% held by the top ten. Input material: blood. The source of these receptors is a man in his forties or fifties in good health.

This clone was seen a few times. The genes are TRBV30 and TRBJ2-7, with D tentatively TRBD1 or TRBD2 (5 bases each). Germline V lookup: CDR1 GTSNPN, CDR2 SVGIG (reference sequence). The V gene lost 8 bases and the J gene lost 6 bases, with 17 bases spanning the gap. This CDR3 has 12 amino acids. The CDR3 DNA reads as TGTGCCGGAGAAGTGGGGGTTAGCGAGCAGTACTTC. Amino acids: CAGEVGVSEQYF.

The CDR3: CASSLLLDSYQPQHF. The DNA of the CDR3 is TGTGCCAGCAGCTTATTATTGGACAGCTATCAGCCCCAGCATTTT. The chain recombines TRBV5-5 with TRBJ1-5; D is possibly TRBD1 (6 bases). The CDR3 loop spans 15 amino acids. CDR1 is SGHKS, CDR2 YYEKEE, per germline (reference sequence). Trimming took 2 bases from V and 5 from J, leaving 14 bases between them.

The V and J genes are TRBV6-4 and TRBJ2-1; D not resolved. Trimming shortened V by 4 bases and J by 2 bases, and 6 bases separated the two germline ends. CDR3 length equals 13 residues. Germline lookup yields CDR1 MRHNA and CDR2 SNTAGT. CDR3 sequence reads: CASSGTAYNEQFF. The CDR3 coding sequence is TGTGCCAGCAGTGGCACAGCCTACAATGAGCAGTTCTTC.

The V call is TRBV19, the J call TRBJ2-7, with TRBD1 matching over 9 bases. The CDR3 spans 15 residues. CDR1 is LNHDA and CDR2 is SQIVND in the germline V gene (reference sequence). The ends lost 2 bases at V and 0 bases at J; junction bases unmatched: 2. In nucleotides, the CDR3 is TGTGCCAGTAGTATACCGGGACAGGGCTCCTACGAGCAGTACTTC. This encodes CASSIPGQGSYEQYF.

The chain links TRBV20-1 to TRBJ1-4; tentative D call: TRBD1 (6 bases). Germline CDR1 is DFQATT and CDR2 is SNEGSKA (reference sequence). This CDR3 has 17 residues. V lost 3 bases and J 7 bases, leaving 24 bases between the germline ends. The CDR3 DNA reads as TGCAGTGCTAGTCGGCCGGGGGGGGCAGATGGGGGTGAAAAACTGTTTTTT. Translating it yields CSASRPGGADGGEKLFF.

The gene calls are TRBV30 and TRBJ2-5, with D possibly being TRBD2 (5 bases). The germline CDR1 and CDR2 sequences are GTSNPN and SVGIG (reference sequence). V lost 5 bases and J lost 7, with 14 bases in between. The CDR3 consists of 12 residues. The CDR3 region has the DNA TGTGCCTGGGGACTCCCCAGCAGGACCCAGTACTTC. Amino acid sequence: CAWGLPSRTQYF.

The V and J genes are TRBV6-5 and TRBJ2-3; TRBD2 matches at 10 bases. There are 15 residues in the CDR3. Germline values: CDR1 MNHEY, CDR2 SVGAGI. V was pared by 7 bases and J by 2 bases, with 6 bases of the junction left unmatched. The CDR3 nucleotides are TGTGCCAGCACCCCAAGCGGGGGGGACACAGATACGCAGTATTTT. It is translated as CASTPSGGDTDTQYF.

V gene TRBV11-2 combines with J gene TRBJ2-7, with TRBD1 identical over 7 bases. The CDR3 sequence is 16 residues long. V shed 4 bases, J shed 1 base, and the junction held 10 bases outside the gene matches. The V gene's germline CDR1 is SGHAT and CDR2 FQNNGV. The CDR3 reads CASSSTRGQRSYEQYF. CDR3 DNA: TGTGCCAGCAGCTCCACAAGGGGACAGAGATCCTACGAGCAGTACTTC.

The chain is built from TRBV6-5 and TRBJ1-3; maybe TRBD1 (5 bases). Germline V CDR1 and CDR2: MNHEY, SVGAGI. This CDR3 region has 15 residues. The V end lost 7 bases, the J end lost 0 bases, and 13 bases lay between the germline ends. The CDR3 reads CASTRGFSSGNTIYF. CDR3 sequence (DNA): TGTGCCAGCACCCGGGGGTTTAGCTCTGGAAACACCATATATTTT.

This sequence joins TRBV30 and TRBJ1-1; unclear D gene. V dropped 2 bases and J dropped 4 bases, with 11 bases sitting between them. The CDR3 covers 13 residues. Germline V gives CDR1 GTSNPN, CDR2 SVGIG (reference sequence). The chain's CDR3 is CAWSWGRGTEAFF. CDR3 DNA sequence: TGTGCCTGGAGTTGGGGTCGCGGCACTGAAGCTTTCTTT.

Note on this clone: Other DNA sequences of this sample code for an identical CDR3. CDR3 in amino acids: CASSLTGRNTEAFF. The CDR3 DNA is TGTGCCAGCAGCTTGACAGGGCGGAACACTGAAGCTTTCTTT. The chain is built from TRBV7-3 and TRBJ1-1, with 7 positions matching TRBD1. Germline values: CDR1 SGHTA, CDR2 FQGTGA. The CDR3 length is 14 residues. V trimming: 3 bases; J trimming: 1 base; junction bases outside the gene matches: 2.

The chain combines TRBV4-3 with TRBJ1-1; D call uncertain. In germline, CDR1 is LGHNA, CDR2 YSLEER. The CDR3 sequence is 12 residues long. V gave up 0 bases and J gave up 8 bases, with 7 bases separating them. CDR3 bases: TGCGCCAGCAGCCAAGATATAGGAGAAGCTTTCTTT. Encoded protein: CASSQDIGEAFF.

The chain joins TRBV10-2 to TRBJ1-5; D call uncertain. The CDR3 runs to 13 residues. Germline loops: CDR1 WSHSY, CDR2 SAAADI. Trimming pared 3 bases from V and 6 bases from J, leaving 9 bases between. This CDR3 is CASSDGRIQPQHF. The CDR3, as DNA: TGCGCCAGCAGTGACGGAAGGATTCAGCCCCAGCATTTT.

CDR3 sequence: CASSWTSGGFNEQFF. CDR3 DNA sequence: TGTGCCAGCAGCTGGACTAGCGGGGGGTTCAATGAGCAGTTCTTC. V and J are TRBV6-2 or TRBV6-3 and TRBJ2-1; TRBD2 matches 14 bases. The germline V gene encodes CDR1 MNHEY and CDR2 SVGEGT. The ends lost 6 bases at V and 6 bases at J; junction bases unmatched: 4. The CDR3 spans 15 residues.

This sequence joins TRBV30 and TRBJ2-7; 7 positions match TRBD2. CDR1 is GTSNPN and CDR2 is SVGIG in the germline V gene (reference sequence). The V gene end was trimmed by 1 base and the J gene end by 6 bases; junction bases not matched to a gene: 6. CDR3 length equals 13 residues. The CDR3 sequence is CAWSGLAEGEQYF. The CDR3 DNA is TGTGCCTGGAGTGGGCTAGCGGAGGGCGAGCAGTACTTC.

The rearrangement uses TRBV7-6 and TRBJ1-1, with a possible D match to TRBD1 (5 bases). Deletions cut 1 base from V and 4 bases from J, with 16 bases between. The CDR3 length is 16 residues. From germline, CDR1 is SGHVS and CDR2 FNYEAQ. CDR3 in amino acids: CASSLGRGPGSTEAFF. The CDR3 DNA reads TGTGCCAGCAGCTTAGGGCGTGGTCCAGGGTCCACTGAAGCTTTCTTT.

This chain joins TRBV19 and TRBJ2-6, with D possibly being TRBD2 (6 bases). Germline V lookup: CDR1 LNHDA, CDR2 SQIVND (reference sequence). V was cut by 5 bases and J by 4 bases, with 12 bases left in between. CDR3 length: 15 amino acids. The CDR3 coding sequence is TGTGCCAGTAGTCATGGCGGGGCCGGGGCCAACGTCCTGACTTTC. Its protein product is CASSHGGAGANVLTF.

The V call is TRBV27, the J call TRBJ1-6, with D possibly matching TRBD1 (5 bases). The CDR3 is 12 residues long. Germline CDR1 reads MNHEY; CDR2 reads SMNVEV (reference sequence). V was clipped by 5 bases and J by 9 bases, with 8 bases between them. The CDR3 region is CASSPQGSPLHF. The CDR3, as DNA: TGTGCCAGCAGTCCCCAGGGTTCACCCCTCCACTTT.

This chain joins TRBV3-1 (or the pseudogene TRBV3-2) and TRBJ1-2; 7 nucleotides agree with TRBD1. Germline assignment: CDR1 LGHDT and CDR2 YNNKEL (reference sequence). The CDR3 is 15 amino acids. Germline trimming cut 4 bases from V and 2 bases from J; bases unmatched to any gene: 7. CDR3 nucleotide sequence: TGTGCCAGCAGCCCCCGACAGGGACCCAACTATGGCTACACCTTC. Translation: CASSPRQGPNYGYTF.

The rearrangement joins TRBV4-2 to TRBJ2-7; TRBD2 is a possible D gene (6 bases). Trimming removed 6 bases at V and 3 bases at J, with 12 bases between. This CDR3 has 13 residues. Per germline, CDR1 LGHNA and CDR2 YNFKEQ. Here the CDR3 DNA reads TGTGCCAGCAGAGACGGGGAGGACTACGAGCAGTACTTC. It yields the protein CASRDGEDYEQYF.

The rearrangement links TRBV3-1 (or the pseudogene TRBV3-2) to TRBJ2-1; D tentatively reads TRBD1 or TRBD2 (5 bases each). There are 15 residues in the CDR3. V lost 2 bases and J 7 bases, leaving 15 bases between the germline ends. CDR1 LGHDT and CDR2 YNNKEL come from the germline V gene (reference sequence). CDR3 nucleotides: TGTGCCAGCAGCCAAATGTTAGCCGGGGCGAATGAGCAGTTCTTC. Its protein product is CASSQMLAGANEQFF.

V usage is TRBV2 and J usage is TRBJ2-7; possibly TRBD1 or TRBD2 for D (5 bases each). The CDR3 runs 11 residues. Germline-derived CDR1 and CDR2 are SNHLY and FYNNEI. Trimming took off 2 bases at V and 12 bases at J, with 11 bases between the two ends. The CDR3 is CASSEWGPRYF. In DNA, the CDR3 is TGTGCCAGCAGTGAATGGGGACCTCGGTACTTC. Variable domain in full (rest from reference TRBV2 and TRBJ2-7): EPEVTQTPSHQVTQMGQEVILRCVPISNHLYFYWYRQILGQKVEFLVSFYNNEISEKSEIFDDQFSVERPDGSNFTLKIRSTKLEDSAMYFCASSEWGPRYFGPGTRLTVT.

This clone showed up just once. The chain is built from TRBV14 and TRBJ2-3; D is unresolved. This CDR3 comprises 15 residues. Germline V gene sequence: CDR1 SGHDN, CDR2 FVKESK. V lost 0 bases and J 7 bases, leaving 14 bases between the germline ends. As DNA, the CDR3 is TGTGCCAGCAGCCAAGATCGCGGAAAGTGGAATACGCAGTATTTT. Translation gives CASSQDRGKWNTQYF.

The chain employs TRBV2 and TRBJ1-3, with 8 bases identical to TRBD1. The germline V gene has CDR1 SNHLY and CDR2 FYNNEI. The V segment lost 7 bases and the J segment 9 bases; nucleotides outside the gene matches: 11. There are 14 residues in the CDR3. CDR3 sequence: CASTRGQGAITIYF. The CDR3, as DNA: TGTGCCAGCACCAGGGGGCAGGGGGCGATCACCATATATTTT.

CDR3 coding DNA: TGTGCCAGCAGTTACCCGACAGGACCGAATCAGCCCCAGCATTTT. Translating gives CASSYPTGPNQPQHF. The chain uses TRBV6-6 and TRBJ1-5; possibly TRBD1 for D (6 bases). The CDR3 length is 15 residues. V lost 2 bases and J lost 4, with 12 bases in between. Germline CDR1 is MNHNY and CDR2 is SVGAGI (reference sequence).

This clone was detected a few times. The chain recombines TRBV7-7 with TRBJ1-1; no reliable D call. The CDR3 is made up of 13 amino acids. V was shortened by 1 base and J by 4 bases, with 7 bases between the two germline ends. Germline V lookup: CDR1 SSHAT, CDR2 FNYEAQ (reference sequence). DNA for the CDR3: TGTGCCAGCAGCTTAGGTAAAGGCACTGAAGCTTTCTTT. This sequence encodes CASSLGKGTEAFF.

This chain joins TRBV6-5 and TRBJ1-3, with 8 bases aligning to TRBD1. The CDR3 is made up of 15 amino acids. V lost 6 bases to trimming and J lost 8 bases; unmatched junction nucleotides: 12. The germline V gene encodes CDR1 MNHEY and CDR2 SVGAGI. The CDR3 nucleotides are TGTGCCAGCAGGCGCATGCAGGGGGCTCTCGACACCATATATTTT. Translating it yields CASRRMQGALDTIYF.

This chain joins TRBV12-5 and TRBJ1-5, with D perhaps TRBD1 (6 bases). V gave up 7 bases and J gave up 5 bases, with 12 bases separating them. This CDR3 spans 13 amino acids. CDR1 and CDR2 from the germline V gene are LGHNT and FRNRAP. CDR3 region: CASAKGGHQPQHF. The CDR3 DNA is TGTGCTAGTGCCAAGGGGGGACATCAGCCCCAGCATTTT.

This sequence joins TRBV2 and TRBJ2-2; D may be TRBD1 or TRBD2 (5 bases each). CDR1 and CDR2 from the germline V gene are SNHLY and FYNNEI. This CDR3 has 14 amino acids. Trimming pared 8 bases from V and 1 base from J, leaving 11 bases between. The CDR3 region is CASLGTENTGELFF. In DNA form, the CDR3 reads TGTGCCAGCTTGGGGACGGAGAACACCGGGGAGCTGTTTTTT.

The rearrangement links TRBV5-1 to TRBJ1-2; 9 bases are shared with TRBD1. This CDR3 has 14 amino acids. Germline V lookup: CDR1 SGHRS, CDR2 YFSETQ. V trimming: 0 bases; J trimming: 4 bases; junction bases outside the gene matches: 1. The DNA of the CDR3 is TGCGCCAGCAGCTTGGAGGGACAGGGCTATGGCTACACCTTC. It codes for CASSLEGQGYGYTF.

The genes are TRBV5-4 and TRBJ2-3, with D possibly being TRBD1 (6 bases). V was cut by 4 bases and J by 1 base, with 13 bases left in between. Germline V gene sequence: CDR1 SGHNT, CDR2 YYREEE (reference sequence). This CDR3 has 15 amino acids. As DNA, the CDR3 is TGTGCCAGCAGCGTGATAGGGGGTGGCACAGATACGCAGTATTTT. Amino acids: CASSVIGGGTDTQYF.

The chain joins TRBV5-6 to TRBJ2-7, with TRBD1 matching 9 bases. Per germline, CDR1 SGHDT and CDR2 YYEEEE. There are 14 residues in the CDR3. Unmatched junction bases numbered 10, after V lost 6 bases and J lost 6 bases. In DNA, the CDR3 is TGTGCCAGCACCCCTGGGACAGGGTTCGGCGAGCAGTACTTC. It encodes CASTPGTGFGEQYF.